One sample yielded the 24 T cell receptor beta chains listed below, sequenced in a study of PD-1 blockade in classical Hodgkin lymphoma (dated by TCRdb to 2019 to 2021). The receptor library was made with the immunoSEQ multiplex PCR assay. The immuneACCESS repertoire file appears here via TCRdb, limited to in-frame rearrangements. These files lack a portion of the clones; in checked studies, under half of the deficit traces to unresolved V genes, and the cause of the others is not known. Here the sample has 40,000 to 50,000 clones; approximately 70% occur a single time. The ten most abundant clones make up approximately 2.5% of the sample. In the paper's terms, the time point label means: cycle 4 day 1 (C4D1), after about 6 weeks of nivolumab. All trial patients had relapsed after autologous stem cell transplantation, with cohorts A, B and C differing in prior brentuximab vedotin exposure. The specimen comprised peripheral blood mononuclear cells (PBMCs), sampled before the fourth cycle of nivolumab. The receptor set was obtained from a human donor with classical Hodgkin lymphoma.

This clone was detected a few times. The genes are TRBV6-8 and TRBJ2-7; D might be TRBD1 or TRBD2, each matching 5 bases. V gave up 7 bases and J gave up 2 bases, with 15 bases separating them. There are 14 residues in the CDR3. Germline CDR1 and CDR2: MNHGY and SAAAGT. This CDR3 is CASKTRDHTYEQYF. CDR3 DNA sequence: TGTGCCAGCAAAACCCGGGACCATACCTACGAGCAGTACTTC.

The rearrangement links TRBV6-5 to TRBJ1-2; TRBD1 agrees at 10 bases. The CDR3 sequence is 15 residues long. Trimming took 6 bases from V and 3 from J; bases not matched to a gene: 7. Per the germline V gene, CDR1 is MNHEY and CDR2 is SVGAGI. The CDR3 DNA follows: TGTGCCAGCAGCACCACGACAGGGGGCCACTATGGCTACACCTTC. Its protein is CASSTTTGGHYGYTF.

This clone was seen more than once but under ten times. The J gene is TRBJ1-1, the V gene TRBV6-1; 8 bases are shared with TRBD1. Germline CDR1 reads MNHNS; CDR2 reads SASEGT. V lost 5 bases and J lost 1; bases outside the gene matches: 3. CDR3 length: 14 residues. Here the CDR3 DNA reads TGTGCCAGCAGTCGGACAGGGCCGAACACTGAAGCTTTCTTT. This sequence encodes CASSRTGPNTEAFF.

This clone was seen only once. The chain couples TRBV19 to TRBJ2-1; possibly TRBD1 for D (6 bases). From germline, CDR1 is LNHDA and CDR2 SQIVND (reference sequence). CDR3 length: 15 residues. Trimming shortened V by 7 bases and J by 2 bases, and 15 bases separated the two germline ends. CDR3 nucleotides: TGTGCCAGTACCCTGACAGGTCAGACCTACAATGAGCAGTTCTTC. This sequence encodes CASTLTGQTYNEQFF.

The rearrangement joins TRBV14 to TRBJ2-3, with D possibly being TRBD1 or TRBD2 (5 bases each). This CDR3 is built from 16 residues. The germline V gene encodes CDR1 SGHDN and CDR2 FVKESK. V shed 1 base and J shed 1 base, with 12 bases lying between them. This chain's CDR3 is CASSQVRDRGTDTQYF. CDR3 bases: TGTGCCAGCAGCCAAGTTAGGGACCGTGGCACAGATACGCAGTATTTT.

This clone occurred a few times. The chain uses TRBV10-3 and TRBJ1-1, with D possibly TRBD1 on 5 matching bases. The germline V and J ends were trimmed by 10 bases and 8 bases, with 20 bases remaining between them. There are 13 residues in the CDR3. Germline loops: CDR1 ENHRY, CDR2 SYGVKD. Written as DNA, the CDR3 is TGTGCCAGCTCGCAGGAGGGGAGCACAGAAGCTTTCTTT. It yields the protein CASSQEGSTEAFF.

Here the CDR3 reads CASREGQGTEAFF. Here the CDR3 DNA reads TGCGCCAGCAGGGAGGGACAGGGCACTGAAGCTTTCTTT. V is TRBV5-1 and J is TRBJ1-1; 9 bases are shared with TRBD1. The junction had 3 bases not matched to a gene; V was cut back by 5 bases and J by 4 bases. In germline, CDR1 is SGHRS, CDR2 YFSETQ. The CDR3 has 13 amino acids.

The rearrangement uses TRBV7-2 and TRBJ1-2; possible D gene TRBD1, 5 bases. The ends were cut back, 1 base at V and 5 bases at J, with 17 bases in the middle. The CDR3 sequence is 16 residues long. Germline values: CDR1 SGHTA, CDR2 FQGNSA. CDR3 coding DNA: TGTGCCAGCAGCTTAGACGGAACCGGGACCCTTTATGGCTACACCTTC. It translates to CASSLDGTGTLYGYTF.

The gene calls are TRBV4-2 and TRBJ1-2; 10 bases match TRBD1. The CDR3 is 15 residues long. Germline CDR1 LGHNA, CDR2 YNFKEQ. Trimming cost V 4 bases and J 7 bases; bases outside gene matches: 9. The DNA for the CDR3 is TGTGCCAGCAGCCCGGGAGGGACAGGGGCGTCTGGCTACACCTTC. Translating gives CASSPGGTGASGYTF.

The chain has TRBV6-1 and TRBJ2-5, with D maybe TRBD1 (6 bases). The CDR3 totals 15 residues. CDR1 and CDR2 from the germline V gene are MNHNS and SASEGT. V gave up 6 bases and J gave up 5 bases, with 19 bases separating them. CDR3 sequence (DNA): TGTGCCAGCAGCGATCCCGGGCCGAGGGGGGAGACCCAGTACTTC. It translates to CASSDPGPRGETQYF.

The CDR3 DNA sequence: TGTGCCTCCAGTGCCGGGCAGGGGGAAAAACTGTTTTTT. Translation gives CASSAGQGEKLFF. The chain employs TRBV10-3 and TRBJ1-4; weak D call: TRBD1 (6 bases). Trimming took 11 bases from V and 8 from J, leaving 18 bases between them. The CDR3 loop spans 13 amino acids. Germline V lookup: CDR1 ENHRY, CDR2 SYGVKD.

The CDR3 region is CASSLQGGNTGELFF. CDR3 nucleotides: TGTGCCAGCAGCTTACAGGGGGGGAACACCGGGGAGCTGTTTTTT. The V gene is TRBV7-2, the J gene TRBJ2-2; tentative D call: TRBD1 (7 bases). Trimming removed 2 bases from V and 1 base from J, with 8 bases in between. In germline, CDR1 is SGHTA, CDR2 FQGNSA. This CDR3 has 15 residues.

This clone was found a few times. The rearrangement links TRBV6-6 to TRBJ2-7, with D uncertain. V was trimmed by 0 bases and J by 5 bases, leaving 11 bases between them. The CDR3 consists of 14 residues. CDR1 is MNHNY, CDR2 SVGAGI, per germline (reference sequence). As DNA, the CDR3 is TGTGCCAGCAGTTACTCGAATGAGTGGGACGAGCAGTACTTC. Protein: CASSYSNEWDEQYF.

V usage is TRBV7-8 and J usage is TRBJ2-7; D not resolved. The germline CDR1 and CDR2 sequences are SGHVS and FQNEAQ. V was pared by 1 base and J by 1 base, with 2 bases between. The CDR3 sequence is 12 residues long. The CDR3: CASSLGSYEQYF. The CDR3 DNA is TGTGCCAGCAGCTTAGGGTCCTACGAGCAGTACTTC.

J is TRBJ2-5 and V is TRBV5-8; the match to TRBD2 covers 8 bases. V dropped 2 bases and J dropped 3; count of bases not matched to a gene: 15. Germline CDR1 reads SGHTS; CDR2 reads YDEGEE. The CDR3 is made up of 18 amino acids. The CDR3 region has the DNA TGTGCCAGCAGCTTTGAGGCCCGGCGGGGGGACCTAGAAGAGACCCAGTACTTC. It codes for CASSFEARRGDLEETQYF.

J is TRBJ2-2 and V is TRBV9, with TRBD2 matching over 13 bases. Germline CDR1 and CDR2: SGDLS and YYNGEE. The CDR3 covers 18 residues. Trimming at V came to 0 bases and at J to 0 bases, leaving 2 bases not matched to a gene. In DNA form, the CDR3 reads TGTGCCAGCAGCGTAGGACTAGCGGGGGGTTCGAACACCGGGGAGCTGTTTTTT. This encodes CASSVGLAGGSNTGELFF.

This clone has more than one count but fewer than ten. J is TRBJ2-7 and V is TRBV11-2; D remains ambiguous. CDR1 and CDR2 (germline): SGHAT, FQNNGV. The CDR3 is 11 residues long. Between the trimmed V and J ends, which lost 1 base and 5 bases, there was a span of 3 bases. The CDR3 sequence is CASSLGNEQYF. As DNA, the CDR3 is TGTGCCAGCAGCTTAGGGAACGAGCAGTACTTC.

The V gene is TRBV13, the J gene TRBJ1-4; no reliable D call. The CDR3 length is 15 residues. The germline V and J ends were trimmed by 4 bases and 0 bases, with 9 bases remaining between them. In germline, CDR1 is PRHDT, CDR2 FYEKMQ (reference sequence). This chain's CDR3 is CASSSRSATNEKLFF. The CDR3 DNA reads as TGTGCCAGCAGCTCAAGGTCTGCAACTAATGAAAAACTGTTTTTT.

The gene calls are TRBV6-5 and TRBJ2-7; 11 bases map to TRBD1. The germline V gene has CDR1 MNHEY and CDR2 SVGAGI. This CDR3 spans 16 amino acids. V gave up 0 bases and J gave up 4 bases; unmatched junction bases: 5. The DNA of the CDR3 is TGTGCCAGCAGTTACTCGAGGACAGGGGGCGTGTACGAGCAGTACTTC. Translation: CASSYSRTGGVYEQYF.

V is TRBV28 and J is TRBJ2-1; TRBD2 might be the D (5 bases). CDR3 length equals 12 residues. V lost 5 bases and J 8 bases, leaving 10 bases between the germline ends. The V gene's germline CDR1 is MDHEN and CDR2 SYDVKM. For the CDR3, the DNA is TGTGCCAGCAGTCCGTCAGCGGATGAGCAGTTCTTC. The encoded protein is CASSPSADEQFF. Drawing the rest from reference TRBV28 and TRBJ2-1, the complete variable domain is DVKVTQSSRYLVKRTGEKVFLECVQDMDHENMFWYRQDPGLGLRLIYFSYDVKMKEKGDIPEGYSVSREKKERFSLILESASTNQTSMYLCASSPSADEQFFGPGTRLTVL.

This chain connects TRBV7-2 to TRBJ2-3; 15 bases agree with TRBD2. The ends lost 2 bases at V and 6 bases at J; junction bases unmatched: 12. Germline CDR1 SGHTA, CDR2 FQGNSA. The CDR3 consists of 19 residues. The CDR3 is CASSLLAGLAGGPRDTQYF. For the CDR3, the DNA is TGTGCCAGCAGCTTACTCGCCGGACTAGCGGGGGGGCCTAGGGATACGCAGTATTTT.

The chain links TRBV2 to TRBJ2-5; D perhaps matches TRBD1 (5 bases). The DNA end lines up better with TRBJ2-7; the J call may be wrong. CDR3 length: 13 residues. Per the germline V gene, CDR1 is SNHLY and CDR2 is FYNNEI. The CDR3 bases are TGTGCCACCGAGGTGGCAGGGATTAACGAGCAGTACTTC. It specifies CATEVAGINEQYF.

This clone appeared a few times. The V call is TRBV6-5, the J call TRBJ2-1; TRBD2 matches 11 bases. The length of the CDR3 is 14 residues. After removal of 6 bases from V and 5 bases from J, the junction contained 3 bases not matched to a gene. CDR1 and CDR2 (germline): MNHEY, SVGAGI. CDR3 residues: CASRYSGGDNEQFF. In DNA, the CDR3 is TGTGCCAGCAGATATAGCGGGGGGGACAATGAGCAGTTCTTC.

A single count supports this clone. The chain couples TRBV5-4 to TRBJ1-1; 7 nucleotides align to TRBD1. The germline gives CDR1 SGHNT, CDR2 YYREEE (reference sequence). This CDR3 region has 12 residues. After removal of 0 bases from V and 11 bases from J, the junction contained 4 bases not matched to a gene. CDR3 coding DNA: TGTGCCAGCAGCTTGGATCAGGGGGACGCTTTCTTT. Translating gives CASSLDQGDAFF.